This T cell receptor (beta chain) was found in a study of T-cell memory formation after mild COVID-19. Whole-study results and caveats: Within pre-infection memory, some responding clones were found, suggesting cross-reactive memory joined. Day 15 to 85 contractors were CD4/CD8 balanced; later expanders leaned CD4+. The CD4+ clones that contracted clustered mainly within CM and EM, and the CD8+ clones concentrated in EMRA.

About this clonotype itself: Its specificity is unknown.

There are 16 residues in the CDR3. Germline CDR1 and CDR2: SEHNR and FQNEAQ (reference sequence). V was shortened by 6 bases and J by 2 bases, with 16 bases between the two germline ends. A single record per CDR3 protein comes from TCRdb applying MiXCR to the 5' RACE reads. The sample contains 250,000 to 350,000 distinct CDR3 sequences, 15% to 20% of which appear only once. Sequencing was done on a sample of PBMCs or a T cell subset sorted from them (not recorded which). The V gene is TRBV7-9, the J gene TRBJ2-2; the D gene could be TRBD1 or TRBD2 (6 bases each). The receptor was isolated from a man younger than 35 who had mild COVID-19 (a few samples of this study predate the infection). Cell type and time point are not known. The CDR3 nucleotides are TGTGCCAGCAGTTTGGGGGCCGGGGGAAACACCGGGGAGCTGTTTTTT. Protein sequence: CASSLGAGGNTGELFF.